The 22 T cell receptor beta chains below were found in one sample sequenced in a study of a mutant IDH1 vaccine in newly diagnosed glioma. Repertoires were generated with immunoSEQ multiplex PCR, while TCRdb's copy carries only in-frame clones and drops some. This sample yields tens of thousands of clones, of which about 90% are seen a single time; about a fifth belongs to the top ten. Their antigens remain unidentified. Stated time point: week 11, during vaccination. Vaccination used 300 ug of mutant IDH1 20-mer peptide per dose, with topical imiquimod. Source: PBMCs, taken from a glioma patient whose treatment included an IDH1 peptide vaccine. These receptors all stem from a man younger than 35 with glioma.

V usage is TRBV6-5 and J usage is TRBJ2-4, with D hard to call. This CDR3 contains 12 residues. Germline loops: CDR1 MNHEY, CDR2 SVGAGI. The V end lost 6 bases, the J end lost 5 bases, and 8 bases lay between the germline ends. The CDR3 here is CASSSIENIQYF. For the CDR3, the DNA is TGTGCCAGCAGCTCTATAGAAAACATTCAGTACTTC.

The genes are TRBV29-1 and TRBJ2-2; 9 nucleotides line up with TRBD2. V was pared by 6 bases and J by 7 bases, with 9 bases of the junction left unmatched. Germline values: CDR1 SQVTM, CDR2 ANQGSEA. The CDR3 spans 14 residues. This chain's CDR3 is CSVVAGDGGGELFF. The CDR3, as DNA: TGCAGCGTGGTAGCGGGAGATGGGGGCGGGGAGCTGTTTTTT.

CDR3: CASRRTMNGNQPQHF. In DNA form, the CDR3 reads TGTGCCAGCCGCAGAACTATGAACGGCAATCAGCCCCAGCATTTT. The V call is TRBV6-1, the J call TRBJ1-5; D gene unclear. The germline V and J ends were trimmed by 8 bases and 2 bases, with 16 bases remaining between them. Germline V gives CDR1 MNHNS, CDR2 SASEGT. The CDR3 runs to 15 residues.

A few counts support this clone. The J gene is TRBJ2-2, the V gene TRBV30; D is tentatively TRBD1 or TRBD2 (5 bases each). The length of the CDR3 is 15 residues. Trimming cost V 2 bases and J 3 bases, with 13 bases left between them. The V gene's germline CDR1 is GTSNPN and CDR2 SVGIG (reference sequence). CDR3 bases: TGTGCCTGGAGTTCCGGGACCACGGACACCGGGGAGCTGTTTTTT. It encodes CAWSSGTTDTGELFF.

DNA for the CDR3: TGTGCCAGCAGTGCGGACGCCGGAGTTAGCACAGATACGCAGTATTTT. It translates to CASSADAGVSTDTQYF. The chain joins TRBV6-1 to TRBJ2-3, with D unclear. Deletions cut 4 bases from V and 0 bases from J, with 14 bases between. Germline CDR1 is MNHNS and CDR2 is SASEGT. There are 16 residues in the CDR3.

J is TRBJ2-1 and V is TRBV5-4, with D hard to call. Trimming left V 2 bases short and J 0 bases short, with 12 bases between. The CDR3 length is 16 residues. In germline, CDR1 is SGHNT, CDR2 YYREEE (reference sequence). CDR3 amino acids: CASSFQLPSSYNEQFF. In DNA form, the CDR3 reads TGTGCCAGCAGCTTCCAGCTTCCGAGCTCCTACAATGAGCAGTTCTTC.

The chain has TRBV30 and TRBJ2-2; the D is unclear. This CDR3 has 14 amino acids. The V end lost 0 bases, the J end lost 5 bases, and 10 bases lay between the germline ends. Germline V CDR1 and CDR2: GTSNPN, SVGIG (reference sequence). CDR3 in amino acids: CAWSVLHPTGELFF. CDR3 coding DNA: TGTGCCTGGAGTGTTCTCCATCCTACCGGGGAGCTGTTTTTT.

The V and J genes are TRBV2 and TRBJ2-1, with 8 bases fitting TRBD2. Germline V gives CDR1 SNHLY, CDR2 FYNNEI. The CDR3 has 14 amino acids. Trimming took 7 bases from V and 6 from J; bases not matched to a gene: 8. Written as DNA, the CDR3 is TGTGCCAGCACAACTAGCGGACCCTTCAATGAGCAGTTCTTC. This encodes CASTTSGPFNEQFF. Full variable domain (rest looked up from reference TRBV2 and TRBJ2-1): EPEVTQTPSHQVTQMGQEVILRCVPISNHLYFYWYRQILGQKVEFLVSFYNNEISEKSEIFDDQFSVERPDGSNFTLKIRSTKLEDSAMYFCASTTSGPFNEQFFGPGTRLTVL.

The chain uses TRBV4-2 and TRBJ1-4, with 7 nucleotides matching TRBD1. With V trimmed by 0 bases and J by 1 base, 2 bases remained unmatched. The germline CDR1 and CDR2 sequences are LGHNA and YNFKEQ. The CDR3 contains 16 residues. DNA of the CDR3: TGTGCCAGCAGCCAAGATAGGGGGCAAACTAATGAAAAACTGTTTTTT. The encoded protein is CASSQDRGQTNEKLFF.

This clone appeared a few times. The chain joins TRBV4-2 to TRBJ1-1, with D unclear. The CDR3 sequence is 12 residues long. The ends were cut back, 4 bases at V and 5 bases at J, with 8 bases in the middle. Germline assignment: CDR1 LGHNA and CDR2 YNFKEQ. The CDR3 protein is CASSLWGTEAFF. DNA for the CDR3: TGTGCCAGCAGCCTTTGGGGTACTGAAGCTTTCTTT.

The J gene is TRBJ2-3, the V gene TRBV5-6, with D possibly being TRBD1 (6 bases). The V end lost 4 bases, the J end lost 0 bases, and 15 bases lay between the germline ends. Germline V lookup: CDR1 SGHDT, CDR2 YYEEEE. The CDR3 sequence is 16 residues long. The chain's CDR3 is CASSADLGQSTDTQYF. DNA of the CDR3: TGTGCCAGCAGCGCGGATCTTGGACAGAGCACAGATACGCAGTATTTT.

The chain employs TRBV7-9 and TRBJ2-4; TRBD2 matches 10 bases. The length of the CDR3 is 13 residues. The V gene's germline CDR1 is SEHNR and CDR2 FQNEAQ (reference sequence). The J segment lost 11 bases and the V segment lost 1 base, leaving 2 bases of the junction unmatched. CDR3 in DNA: TGTGCCAGCAGCTTAGGGCTAGCGGGAGTTCAGTACTTC. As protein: CASSLGLAGVQYF.

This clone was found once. For the CDR3, the DNA is TGTGCCAGCAGAACCGGGACGGAAGAGACCCAGTACTTC. Translating it yields CASRTGTEETQYF. This chain joins TRBV6-5 and TRBJ2-5; D may correspond to TRBD1 or TRBD2 (5 bases each). The CDR3 runs to 13 residues. Germline CDR1 reads MNHEY; CDR2 reads SVGAGI. V shed 6 bases and J shed 3 bases, with 11 bases lying between them.

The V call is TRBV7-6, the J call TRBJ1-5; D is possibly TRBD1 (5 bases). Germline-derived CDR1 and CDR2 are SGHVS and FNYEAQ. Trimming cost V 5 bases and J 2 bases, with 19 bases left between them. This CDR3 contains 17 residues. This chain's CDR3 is CASSPWTGGDGNQPQHF. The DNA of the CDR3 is TGTGCCAGCAGCCCGTGGACGGGGGGGGATGGCAATCAGCCCCAGCATTTT.

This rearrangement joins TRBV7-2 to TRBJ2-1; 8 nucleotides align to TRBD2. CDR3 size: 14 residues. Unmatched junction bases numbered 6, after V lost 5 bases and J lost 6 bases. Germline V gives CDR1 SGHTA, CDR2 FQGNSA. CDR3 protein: CASSRLAMANEQFF. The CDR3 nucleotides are TGTGCCAGCAGCCGACTAGCGATGGCCAATGAGCAGTTCTTC. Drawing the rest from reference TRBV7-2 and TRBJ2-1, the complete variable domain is GAGVSQSPSNKVTEKGKDVELRCDPISGHTALYWYRQSLGQGLEFLIYFQGNSAPDKSGLPSDRFSAERTGGSVSTLTIQRTQQEDSAVYLCASSRLAMANEQFFGPGTRLTVL.

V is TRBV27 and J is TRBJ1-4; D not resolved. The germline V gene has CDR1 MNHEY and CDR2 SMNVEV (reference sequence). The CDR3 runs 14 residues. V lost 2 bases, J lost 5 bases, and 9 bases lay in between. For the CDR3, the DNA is TGTGCCAGCAGTTTACAGGTGGGGAATGAAAAACTGTTTTTT. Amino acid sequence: CASSLQVGNEKLFF.

The CDR3 DNA reads as TGCAGCGTCACGGGACAGGGGACCACTGAAGCTTTCTTT. Amino acid sequence: CSVTGQGTTEAFF. V and J are TRBV29-1 and TRBJ1-1, with 10 nucleotides matching TRBD1. This CDR3 is 13 amino acids long. The V segment lost 6 bases and the J segment 4 bases; nucleotides outside the gene matches: 5. Germline V gives CDR1 SQVTM, CDR2 ANQGSEA.

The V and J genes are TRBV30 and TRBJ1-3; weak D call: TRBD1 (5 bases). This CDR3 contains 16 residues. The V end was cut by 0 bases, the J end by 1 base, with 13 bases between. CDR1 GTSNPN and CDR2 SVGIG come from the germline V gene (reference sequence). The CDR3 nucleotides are TGTGCCTGGAGTGTGCGGTCAGGGCATTCTGGAAACACCATATATTTT. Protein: CAWSVRSGHSGNTIYF.

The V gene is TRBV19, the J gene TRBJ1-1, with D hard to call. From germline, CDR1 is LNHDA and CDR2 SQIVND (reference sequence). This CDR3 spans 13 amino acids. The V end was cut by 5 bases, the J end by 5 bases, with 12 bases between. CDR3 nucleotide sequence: TGTGCCAGTAGTTCGAGGTTAGGAACTGAAGCTTTCTTT. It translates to CASSSRLGTEAFF.

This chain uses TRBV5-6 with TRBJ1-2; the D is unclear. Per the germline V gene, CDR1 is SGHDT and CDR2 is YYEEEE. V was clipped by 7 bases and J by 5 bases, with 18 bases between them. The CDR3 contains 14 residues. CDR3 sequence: CASLHKRMGYGYTF. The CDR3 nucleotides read TGTGCCAGCTTACACAAAAGGATGGGATATGGCTACACCTTC.

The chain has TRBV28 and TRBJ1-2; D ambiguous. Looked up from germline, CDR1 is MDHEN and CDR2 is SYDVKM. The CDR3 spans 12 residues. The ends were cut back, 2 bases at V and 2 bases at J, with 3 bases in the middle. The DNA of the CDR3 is TGTGCCAGCAGTTTAAGGAACTATGGCTACACCTTC. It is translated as CASSLRNYGYTF.

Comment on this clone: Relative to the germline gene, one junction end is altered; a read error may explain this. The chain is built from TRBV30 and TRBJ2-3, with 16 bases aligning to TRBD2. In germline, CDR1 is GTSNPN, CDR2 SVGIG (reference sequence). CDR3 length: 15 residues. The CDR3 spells CTWGLAGGPGDTQYF. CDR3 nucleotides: TGCACGTGGGGACTAGCGGGAGGGCCGGGAGATACGCAGTATTTT. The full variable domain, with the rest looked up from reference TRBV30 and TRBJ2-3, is SQTIHQWPATLVQPVGSPLSLECTVEGTSNPNLYWYRQAAGRGLQLLFYSVGIGQISSEVPQNLSASRPQDRQFILSSKKLLLSDSGFYLCTWGLAGGPGDTQYFGPGTRLTVL.